This T cell receptor beta chain comes out of a study of blood T cell repertoires in COVID-19. Study background: The United States, Italy and Spain supplied acute and convalescent COVID-19 samples.

In the original workflow: Reference gene primers were amplified, and this amplification served to estimate nucleated cell counts. Some clones are missing from TCRdb's copy, which holds only in-frame ones; the method was immunoSEQ multiplex PCR. D and trimming were read from the DNA, whereas the V and J calls and clone size are those reported in that table. The top ten clones hold about 39% of a sample with 40,000 to 50,000 clones, around 81% of them seen once. The CDR3 totals 13 residues. V shed 6 bases, J shed 4 bases, and the junction held 6 bases outside the gene matches. Specimen: peripheral blood. V is TRBV5-3 and J is TRBJ1-2; 7 bases line up with TRBD1. TRBV5-3 is designated an ORF whose function remains uncertain. The clonotype was recovered from a man between 35 and 55 years old with active or convalescent COVID-19. The chain's CDR3 is CARTRDRSYGYTF. In DNA, the CDR3 is TGTGCCAGAACCAGGGACAGAAGCTATGGCTACACCTTC.